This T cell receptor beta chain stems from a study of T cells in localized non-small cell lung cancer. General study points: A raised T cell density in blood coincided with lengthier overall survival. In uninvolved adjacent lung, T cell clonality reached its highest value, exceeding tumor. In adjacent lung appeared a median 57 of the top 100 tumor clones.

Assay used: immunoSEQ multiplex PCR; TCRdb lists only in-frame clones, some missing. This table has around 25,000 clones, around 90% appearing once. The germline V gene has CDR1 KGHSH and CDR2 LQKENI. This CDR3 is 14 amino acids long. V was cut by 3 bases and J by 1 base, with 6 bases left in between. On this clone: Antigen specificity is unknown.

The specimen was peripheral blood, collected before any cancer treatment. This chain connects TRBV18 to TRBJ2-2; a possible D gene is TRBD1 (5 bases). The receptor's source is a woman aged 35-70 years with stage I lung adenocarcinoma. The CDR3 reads CASSPDRNTGELFF. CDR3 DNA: TGTGCCAGCTCACCCGACAGGAACACCGGGGAGCTGTTTTTT.